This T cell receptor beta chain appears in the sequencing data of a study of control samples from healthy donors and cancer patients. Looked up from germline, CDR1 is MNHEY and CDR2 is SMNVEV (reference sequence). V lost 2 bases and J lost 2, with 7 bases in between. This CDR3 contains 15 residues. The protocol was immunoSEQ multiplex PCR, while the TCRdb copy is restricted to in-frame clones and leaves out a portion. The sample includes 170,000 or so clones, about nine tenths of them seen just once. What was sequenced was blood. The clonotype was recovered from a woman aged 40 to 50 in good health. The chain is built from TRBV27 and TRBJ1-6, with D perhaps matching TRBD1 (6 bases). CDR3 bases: TGTGCCAGCAGTTTAGGGGGCGCCTATAATTCACCCCTCCACTTT. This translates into CASSLGGAYNSPLHF.